The 2 T cell receptor beta chains reported below all come from one sample, sequenced in a study of blood T cell repertoires in COVID-19. Using immunoSEQ multiplex PCR, the repertoire was profiled, and TCRdb retains in-frame clones only, with some absent. The data hold roughly 200,000 clones, with approximately 79% observed a single time. Sequencing was performed on PBMCs or T cells enriched from blood (not recorded which). The origin of the receptors is a woman aged 55 to 70 with acute COVID-19.

The chain combines TRBV19 with TRBJ2-3; D might be TRBD1 (5 bases). Trimming cost V 6 bases and J 6 bases, with 13 bases left between them. CDR3 size: 13 residues. From germline, CDR1 is LNHDA and CDR2 SQIVND (reference sequence). CDR3 DNA: TGTGCCAGTAGAGGGCAGGGCCGGGATACGCAGTATTTT. This codes for CASRGQGRDTQYF.

The chain has TRBV9 and TRBJ1-1; TRBD1 aligns across 9 bases. Germline V gives CDR1 SGDLS, CDR2 YYNGEE. The ends lost 4 bases at V and 5 bases at J; junction bases unmatched: 6. This CDR3 has 14 amino acids. The CDR3: CASSTGTGKTEAFF. As DNA, the CDR3 is TGTGCCAGCAGCACTGGGACAGGGAAGACTGAAGCTTTCTTT.